This T cell receptor beta chain was recorded in a study of blood T cell repertoires in COVID-19. About the study: Sources were T cells, B-cell-depleted T cells, or PBMCs; the material itself was cDNA or gDNA.

Trimming took 5 bases from V and 1 from J, leaving 14 bases between them. In germline, CDR1 is MGHRA, CDR2 YSYEKL. This CDR3 contains 15 residues. Recovered Cohort 3 donors showed two negative PCRs, clearance, or symptom resolution. Clones were read by immunoSEQ multiplex PCR, and TCRdb kept only the in-frame ones, dropping some. The table lists roughly 400,000 clones, around 90% of them singletons. The clonotype originates from a man younger than 35 who had recovered from COVID-19. Material: PBMCs or T cells enriched from blood (not recorded which). This chain connects TRBV4-1 to TRBJ1-1; TRBD1 is a possible D gene (6 bases). The CDR3 loop is CASSRALQGNTEAFF. CDR3 nucleotide sequence: TGCGCCAGCAGCAGGGCCTTACAGGGGAACACTGAAGCTTTCTTT.